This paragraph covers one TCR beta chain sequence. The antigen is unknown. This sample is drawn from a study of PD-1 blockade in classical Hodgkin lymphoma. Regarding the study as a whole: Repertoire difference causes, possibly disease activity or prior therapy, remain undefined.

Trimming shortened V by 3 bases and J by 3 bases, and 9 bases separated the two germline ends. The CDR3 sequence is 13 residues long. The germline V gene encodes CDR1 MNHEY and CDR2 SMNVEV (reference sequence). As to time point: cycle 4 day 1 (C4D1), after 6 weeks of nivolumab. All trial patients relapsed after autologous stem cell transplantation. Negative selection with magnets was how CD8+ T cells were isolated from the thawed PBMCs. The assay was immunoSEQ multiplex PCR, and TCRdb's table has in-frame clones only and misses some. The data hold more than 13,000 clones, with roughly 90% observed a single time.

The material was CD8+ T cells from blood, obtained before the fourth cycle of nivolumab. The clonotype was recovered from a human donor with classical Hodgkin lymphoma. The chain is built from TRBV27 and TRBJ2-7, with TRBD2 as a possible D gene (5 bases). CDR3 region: CASSFGESYEQYF. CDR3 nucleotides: TGTGCCAGCAGTTTCGGGGAAAGCTACGAGCAGTACTTC.